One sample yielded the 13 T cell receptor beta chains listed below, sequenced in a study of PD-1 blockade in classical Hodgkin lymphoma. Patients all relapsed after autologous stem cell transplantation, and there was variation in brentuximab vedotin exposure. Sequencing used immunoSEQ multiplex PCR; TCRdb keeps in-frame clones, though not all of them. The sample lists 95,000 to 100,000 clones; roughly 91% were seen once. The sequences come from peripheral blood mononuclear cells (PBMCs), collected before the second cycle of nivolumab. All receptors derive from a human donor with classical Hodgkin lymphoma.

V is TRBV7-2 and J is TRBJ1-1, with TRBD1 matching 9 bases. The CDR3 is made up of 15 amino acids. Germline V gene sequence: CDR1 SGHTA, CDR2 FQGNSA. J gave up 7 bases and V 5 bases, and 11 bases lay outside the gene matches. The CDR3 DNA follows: TGTGCCAGCAGCACCCACCGGGACAGGGTGGATGAAGCTTTCTTT. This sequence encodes CASSTHRDRVDEAFF.

The CDR3 spells CASSLAGIPGNTIYF. CDR3 nucleotides: TGCGCCAGCAGCTTAGCAGGGATCCCTGGAAACACCATATATTTT. The chain uses TRBV5-1 and TRBJ1-3; a weak D match, TRBD1 (5 bases). V was trimmed by 2 bases and J by 2 bases, leaving 11 bases between them. CDR1 and CDR2 from the germline V gene are SGHRS and YFSETQ. This CDR3 is 15 amino acids long.

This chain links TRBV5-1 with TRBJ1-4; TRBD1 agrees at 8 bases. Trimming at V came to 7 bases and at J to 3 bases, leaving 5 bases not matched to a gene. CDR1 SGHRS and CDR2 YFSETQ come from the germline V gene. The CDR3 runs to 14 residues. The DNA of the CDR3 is TGCGCCAGCGGAGGGGACAGGCCTAATGAAAAACTGTTTTTT. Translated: CASGGDRPNEKLFF.

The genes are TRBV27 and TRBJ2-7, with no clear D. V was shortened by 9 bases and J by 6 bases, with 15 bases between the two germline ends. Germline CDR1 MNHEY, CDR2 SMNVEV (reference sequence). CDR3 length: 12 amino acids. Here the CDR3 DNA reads TGTGCCAGTTCCGTTCTGGGTCGCGAGCAGTACTTC. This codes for CASSVLGREQYF.

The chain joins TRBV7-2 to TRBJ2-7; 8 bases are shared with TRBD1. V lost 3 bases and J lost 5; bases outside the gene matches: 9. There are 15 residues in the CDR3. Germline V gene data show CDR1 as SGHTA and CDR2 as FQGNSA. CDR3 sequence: CASSFVGVTGDEQYF. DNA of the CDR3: TGTGCCAGCAGCTTTGTAGGGGTGACAGGGGACGAGCAGTACTTC.

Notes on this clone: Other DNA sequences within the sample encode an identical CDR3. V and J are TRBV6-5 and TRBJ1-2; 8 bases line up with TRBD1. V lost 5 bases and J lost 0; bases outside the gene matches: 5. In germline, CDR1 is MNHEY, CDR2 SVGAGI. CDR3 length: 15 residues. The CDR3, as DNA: TGTGCCAGCAGTGCGGGGACAGGTGCTAACTATGGCTACACCTTC. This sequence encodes CASSAGTGANYGYTF.

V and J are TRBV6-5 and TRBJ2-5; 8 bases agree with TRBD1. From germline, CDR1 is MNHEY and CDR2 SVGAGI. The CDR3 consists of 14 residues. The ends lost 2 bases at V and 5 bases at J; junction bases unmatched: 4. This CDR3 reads CASSYGQGRETQYF. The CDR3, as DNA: TGTGCCAGCAGTTACGGACAGGGACGGGAGACCCAGTACTTC.

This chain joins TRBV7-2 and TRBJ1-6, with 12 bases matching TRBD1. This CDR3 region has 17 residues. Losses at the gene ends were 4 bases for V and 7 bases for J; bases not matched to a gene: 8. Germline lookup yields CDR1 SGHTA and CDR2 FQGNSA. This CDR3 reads CASSSRGQGAGNSPLHF. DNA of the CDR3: TGTGCCAGCAGCTCACGGGGACAGGGGGCTGGCAATTCACCCCTCCACTTT.

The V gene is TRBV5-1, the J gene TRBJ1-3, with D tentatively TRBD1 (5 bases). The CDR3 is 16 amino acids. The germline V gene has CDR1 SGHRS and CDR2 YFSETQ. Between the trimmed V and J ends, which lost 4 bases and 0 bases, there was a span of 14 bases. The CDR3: CASSPTGGSSGNTIYF. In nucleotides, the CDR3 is TGCGCCAGCAGCCCCACCGGGGGGTCCTCTGGAAACACCATATATTTT.

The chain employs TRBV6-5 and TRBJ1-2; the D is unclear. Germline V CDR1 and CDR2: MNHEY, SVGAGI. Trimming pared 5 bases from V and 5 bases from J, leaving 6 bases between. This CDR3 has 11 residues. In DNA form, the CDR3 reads TGTGCCAGCAGTGCAGGATATGGCTACACCTTC. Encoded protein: CASSAGYGYTF.

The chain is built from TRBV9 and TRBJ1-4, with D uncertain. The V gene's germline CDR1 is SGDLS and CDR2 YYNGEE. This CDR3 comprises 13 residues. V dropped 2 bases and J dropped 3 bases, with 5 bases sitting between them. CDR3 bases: TGTGCCAGCAGCGTTGGATCTAATGAAAAACTGTTTTTT. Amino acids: CASSVGSNEKLFF.

The CDR3 reads CASSSRGETQYF. In DNA, the CDR3 is TGTGCCAGCAGCTCCAGGGGAGAGACCCAGTACTTC. The V call is TRBV7-7, the J call TRBJ2-5, with D possibly being TRBD1 (6 bases). V was clipped by 4 bases and J by 4 bases, with 7 bases between them. Germline V gives CDR1 SSHAT, CDR2 FNYEAQ (reference sequence). The CDR3 extends over 12 amino acids.

The CDR3 sequence is CASSFSGFGNEQFF. The CDR3 DNA follows: TGTGCCAGCAGTTTTTCTGGGTTCGGAAATGAGCAGTTCTTC. The J gene is TRBJ2-1, the V gene TRBV27; D unresolved. The CDR3 runs 14 residues. CDR1 and CDR2 from the germline V gene are MNHEY and SMNVEV (reference sequence). Trimming shortened V by 3 bases and J by 7 bases, and 13 bases separated the two germline ends.